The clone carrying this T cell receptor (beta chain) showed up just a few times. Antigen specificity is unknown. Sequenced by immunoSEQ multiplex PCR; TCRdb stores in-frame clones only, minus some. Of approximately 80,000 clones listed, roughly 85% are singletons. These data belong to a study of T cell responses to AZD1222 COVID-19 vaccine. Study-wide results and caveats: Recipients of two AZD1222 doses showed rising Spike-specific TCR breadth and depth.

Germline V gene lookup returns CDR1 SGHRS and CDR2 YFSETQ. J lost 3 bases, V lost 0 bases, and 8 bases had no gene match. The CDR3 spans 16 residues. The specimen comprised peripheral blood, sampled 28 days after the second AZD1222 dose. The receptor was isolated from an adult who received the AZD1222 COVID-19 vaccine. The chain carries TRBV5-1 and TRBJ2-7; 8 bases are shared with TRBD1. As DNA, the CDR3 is TGCGCCAGCAGCTTGGGTGGCAGGGGGCTCAACTACGAGCAGTACTTC. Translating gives CASSLGGRGLNYEQYF.